Listed here are 32 T cell receptor beta chains from one sample, sequenced in a study of cytomegalovirus exposure and HLA in healthy donors. PCR primers comprised 60 Vbeta and 13 Jbeta primers. Data came from immunoSEQ multiplex PCR; TCRdb stores just in-frame clones and leaves some out. This sample has 140,000 to 150,000 clones, with 77% found just once. Sequenced input: PBMCs. These TCRs come from a male donor in good health and CMV-seronegative.

The CDR3 DNA follows: TGTGCCAGCAGCTTCTCGGGGGGGGGAACGAATGAGCAGTTCTTC. It codes for CASSFSGGGTNEQFF. V is TRBV7-2 and J is TRBJ2-1; 8 nucleotides line up with TRBD2. J gave up 7 bases and V 3 bases, and 8 bases lay outside the gene matches. CDR3 length equals 15 residues. CDR1 is SGHTA, CDR2 FQGNSA, per germline.

This clone was seen only once. This chain joins TRBV7-8 and TRBJ2-5, with TRBD2 identical over 7 bases. The J segment lost 11 bases and the V segment lost 7 bases, leaving 13 bases of the junction unmatched. The germline V gene encodes CDR1 SGHVS and CDR2 FQNEAQ. This CDR3 comprises 13 residues. CDR3 residues: CASTPGGLREQYF. The CDR3 region has the DNA TGTGCCAGCACGCCGGGGGGTCTGCGGGAGCAGTACTTC.

The gene calls are TRBV6-5 and TRBJ2-5; 10 bases are a match to TRBD1. In germline, CDR1 is MNHEY, CDR2 SVGAGI. CDR3 length: 14 amino acids. Trimming removed 7 bases from V and 5 bases from J; junction bases left unmatched: 7. As DNA, the CDR3 is TGTGCCAGCATCGACAGGGGGCGAGTGGAGACCCAGTACTTC. It codes for CASIDRGRVETQYF.

The V and J genes are TRBV5-1 and TRBJ1-6; maybe TRBD1 (6 bases). V was shortened by 0 bases and J by 9 bases, with 10 bases between the two germline ends. CDR3 length equals 14 residues. Germline assignment: CDR1 SGHRS and CDR2 YFSETQ. The CDR3 loop is CASSLGQGSSPLHF. As DNA, the CDR3 is TGCGCCAGCAGCTTGGGGCAGGGGAGTTCACCCCTCCACTTT. Full variable domain (missing parts from reference TRBV5-1 and TRBJ1-6): KAGVTQTPRYLIKTRGQQVTLSCSPISGHRSVSWYQQTPGQGLQFLFEYFSETQRNKGNFPGRFSGRQFSNSRSEMNVSTLELGDSALYLCASSLGQGSSPLHFGNGTRLTVT.

The rearrangement joins TRBV7-9 to TRBJ1-3, with D perhaps TRBD1 (6 bases). Germline loops: CDR1 SEHNR, CDR2 FQNEAQ (reference sequence). The CDR3 sequence is 13 residues long. The V and J ends lost 10 bases and 1 base respectively, with 11 bases between them. The CDR3 is CATLRGSGNTIYF. DNA for the CDR3: TGTGCCACCCTAAGGGGGTCTGGAAACACCATATATTTT.

This rearrangement joins TRBV5-1 to TRBJ2-3; 13 bases map to TRBD2. CDR1 and CDR2 from the germline V gene are SGHRS and YFSETQ. This CDR3 is 16 amino acids long. V dropped 1 base and J dropped 5; count of bases not matched to a gene: 4. The CDR3 loop reads CASSLITSGGGDTQYF. DNA for the CDR3: TGCGCCAGCAGCTTGATAACTAGCGGGGGGGGAGATACGCAGTATTTT.

This chain uses TRBV6-1 with TRBJ2-1, with 10 bases identical to TRBD2. This CDR3 has 15 residues. Unmatched junction bases numbered 6, after V lost 5 bases and J lost 5 bases. CDR1 is MNHNS, CDR2 SASEGT, per germline. The CDR3 spells CASSLSGRANNEQFF. The CDR3 DNA reads TGTGCCAGCAGTTTGAGCGGGAGGGCAAACAATGAGCAGTTCTTC.

The CDR3 protein is CAISKMTGSWAHHEQYF. The CDR3 DNA sequence: TGTGCCATCAGCAAAATGACAGGGAGTTGGGCCCACCACGAGCAGTACTTC. The chain employs TRBV10-3 and TRBJ2-7, with 7 positions matching TRBD1. This CDR3 region has 17 residues. V lost 6 bases and J lost 5; bases outside the gene matches: 19. Germline V gene sequence: CDR1 ENHRY, CDR2 SYGVKD.

Points on this clone: Germline is not matched at one junction end, which may reflect a read error. The CDR3 here is CSSSFQQGAGNQPQHF. In nucleotides, the CDR3 is TGTTCCAGCAGCTTTCAACAGGGGGCAGGCAATCAGCCCCAGCATTTT. V gene TRBV7-9 combines with J gene TRBJ1-5, with 9 bases fitting TRBD1. The V gene's germline CDR1 is SEHNR and CDR2 FQNEAQ (reference sequence). The CDR3 sequence is 16 residues long.

This clone was detected a few times. The chain recombines TRBV19 with TRBJ2-7; D unclear. The CDR3 contains 13 residues. V lost 3 bases, J lost 0 bases, and 6 bases lay in between. Germline lookup yields CDR1 LNHDA and CDR2 SQIVND (reference sequence). This CDR3 reads CASSIKHSYEQYF. The DNA for the CDR3 is TGTGCCAGTAGTATCAAGCACTCCTACGAGCAGTACTTC.

The rearrangement joins TRBV29-1 to TRBJ1-1; D remains unclear. The V gene lost 4 bases and the J gene lost 5 bases, with 14 bases spanning the gap. Germline V gives CDR1 SQVTM, CDR2 ANQGSEA. This CDR3 comprises 13 residues. CDR3 bases: TGCAGCGTTGGGTCGGGTTCGAGTACTGAAGCTTTCTTT. It specifies CSVGSGSSTEAFF.

The V gene is TRBV7-9, the J gene TRBJ2-7; no clear D. Germline V CDR1 and CDR2: SEHNR, FQNEAQ (reference sequence). The CDR3 loop spans 12 amino acids. The ends were cut back, 5 bases at V and 5 bases at J, with 10 bases in the middle. CDR3 region: CASSDVQDEQYF. CDR3 nucleotide sequence: TGTGCCAGCAGCGACGTCCAGGACGAGCAGTACTTC.

V usage is TRBV6-1 and J usage is TRBJ2-2; 9 nucleotides agree with TRBD1. The ends lost 6 bases at V and 5 bases at J; junction bases unmatched: 7. Germline V gene lookup returns CDR1 MNHNS and CDR2 SASEGT. This CDR3 is built from 15 residues. CDR3 nucleotides: TGTGCCAGCAGCCCGGGACAGGGAGGAACCGGGGAGCTGTTTTTT. It translates to CASSPGQGGTGELFF.

The chain has TRBV4-2 and TRBJ1-4, with TRBD1 matching over 7 bases. The CDR3 runs to 15 residues. In germline, CDR1 is LGHNA, CDR2 YNFKEQ. V gave up 1 base and J gave up 6 bases; unmatched junction bases: 5. The DNA for the CDR3 is TGTGCCAGCAGCCAAGGACAGGGATTTTATGAAAAACTGTTTTTT. Translation: CASSQGQGFYEKLFF.

The chain uses TRBV6-6 and TRBJ2-7, with D maybe TRBD2 (5 bases). V lost 5 bases, J lost 5 bases, and 16 bases lay in between. The CDR3 has 14 amino acids. Germline assignment: CDR1 MNHNY and CDR2 SVGAGI (reference sequence). In DNA form, the CDR3 reads TGTGCCAGCAGTCGCCTGGAGGTATCCAACGAGCAGTACTTC. It translates to CASSRLEVSNEQYF.

The chain couples TRBV5-4 to TRBJ1-5; no clear D gene. Trimming took off 4 bases at V and 5 bases at J, with 7 bases between the two ends. The CDR3 is made up of 12 amino acids. Per the germline V gene, CDR1 is SGHNT and CDR2 is YYREEE (reference sequence). The CDR3: CASSSPDQPQHF. In DNA, the CDR3 is TGTGCCAGCAGCAGCCCCGATCAGCCCCAGCATTTT.

The chain employs TRBV9 and TRBJ2-5; D gene uncertain. The CDR3 runs 13 residues. Germline-derived CDR1 and CDR2 are SGDLS and YYNGEE. Trimming left V 0 bases short and J 4 bases short, with 7 bases between. The DNA for the CDR3 is TGTGCCAGCAGCGTAGAGTTCGGAGAGACCCAGTACTTC. This encodes CASSVEFGETQYF.

The rearrangement links TRBV5-1 to TRBJ2-2, with TRBD2 matching over 8 bases. CDR1 is SGHRS, CDR2 YFSETQ, per germline. The CDR3 is made up of 16 amino acids. V was clipped by 2 bases and J by 7 bases; unmatched bases: 10. Here the CDR3 DNA reads TGCGCCAGCAGCTTTAATGCCGGGACTAGATTCGGGGAGCTGTTTTTT. This gives the protein CASSFNAGTRFGELFF.

This clone was seen only a few times. This chain uses TRBV6-5 with TRBJ2-7; maybe TRBD1 (7 bases). The germline CDR1 and CDR2 sequences are MNHEY and SVGAGI. V lost 6 bases and J 3 bases, leaving 18 bases between the germline ends. There are 15 residues in the CDR3. CDR3 sequence reads: CASRQDPGGGYEQYF. The CDR3 DNA follows: TGTGCCAGCAGACAAGACCCAGGGGGAGGCTACGAGCAGTACTTC.

The CDR3 region is CASSSGGSKNIQYF. In nucleotides, the CDR3 is TGTGCCAGCAGCTCGGGGGGTTCTAAAAACATTCAGTACTTC. The rearrangement joins TRBV5-4 to TRBJ2-4; TRBD2 aligns across 7 bases. J gave up 4 bases and V 3 bases, and 4 bases lay outside the gene matches. This CDR3 region has 14 residues. Germline CDR1 is SGHNT and CDR2 is YYREEE (reference sequence).

The chain recombines TRBV4-1 with TRBJ2-3, with TRBD2 matching over 11 bases. This CDR3 contains 16 residues. CDR1 and CDR2 (germline): MGHRA, YSYEKL. V was clipped by 4 bases and J by 3 bases; unmatched bases: 6. As DNA, the CDR3 is TGCGCCAGCAGCCTAGCGGGAGGGAGGGGGACAGATACGCAGTATTTT. Amino acid sequence: CASSLAGGRGTDTQYF.

The rearrangement uses TRBV7-6 and TRBJ2-7; possibly TRBD2 for D (5 bases). V dropped 1 base and J dropped 6 bases, with 16 bases sitting between them. The CDR3 is 15 residues long. Germline lookup yields CDR1 SGHVS and CDR2 FNYEAQ. As DNA, the CDR3 is TGTGCCAGCAGCTTAGGTATTATGAGTCGGGGCGAGCAGTACTTC. Translating gives CASSLGIMSRGEQYF.

The rearrangement links TRBV9 to TRBJ2-3; 12 bases are shared with TRBD2. In germline, CDR1 is SGDLS, CDR2 YYNGEE. J was trimmed by 5 bases and V by 4 bases; bases with no gene match: 2. The CDR3 totals 14 residues. DNA for the CDR3: TGTGCCAGCAGCTGGACTAGCGGGGTAGATACGCAGTATTTT. Translated, it gives CASSWTSGVDTQYF. Complete variable domain (other parts from reference TRBV9 and TRBJ2-3): DSGVTQTPKHLITATGQRVTLRCSPRSGDLSVYWYQQSLDQGLQFLIQYYNGEERAKGNILERFSAQQFPDLHSELNLSSLELGDSALYFCASSWTSGVDTQYFGPGTRLTVL.

The chain combines TRBV6-5 with TRBJ2-7; TRBD2 agrees at 8 bases. This CDR3 comprises 15 residues. Per the germline V gene, CDR1 is MNHEY and CDR2 is SVGAGI. V was clipped by 4 bases and J by 0 bases; unmatched bases: 5. CDR3 amino acids: CASSFGGGPSYEQYF. Here the CDR3 DNA reads TGTGCCAGCAGTTTTGGCGGGGGGCCCTCCTACGAGCAGTACTTC.

The chain carries TRBV7-9 and TRBJ2-1, with 15 bases identical to TRBD2. The germline V gene has CDR1 SEHNR and CDR2 FQNEAQ (reference sequence). V shed 2 bases and J 7 bases; nucleotides not matched to a gene: 6. The CDR3 spans 17 residues. The CDR3 nucleotides read TGTGCCAGCAGCTTACGTTTGGGACTAGCGGGAGGTAATGAGCAGTTCTTC. Its translation: CASSLRLGLAGGNEQFF.

The chain carries TRBV2 and TRBJ2-3; 8 nucleotides agree with TRBD2. This CDR3 has 14 amino acids. Looked up from germline, CDR1 is SNHLY and CDR2 is FYNNEI. J was trimmed by 4 bases and V by 6 bases; bases with no gene match: 6. As DNA, the CDR3 is TGTGCCAGCAGCAAGACTAGCGCCGCAGATACGCAGTATTTT. This sequence encodes CASSKTSAADTQYF.

The chain's CDR3 is CASSIGTENTEAFF. CDR3 in DNA: TGTGCCAGTAGTATTGGGACTGAGAACACTGAAGCTTTCTTT. V usage is TRBV19 and J usage is TRBJ1-1, with D tentatively TRBD1 (5 bases). The CDR3 loop spans 14 amino acids. In germline, CDR1 is LNHDA, CDR2 SQIVND (reference sequence). V was cut by 3 bases and J by 1 base, with 9 bases left in between.

The V and J genes are TRBV11-2 and TRBJ2-7; tentatively, D is TRBD1 (6 bases). The germline V and J ends were trimmed by 6 bases and 2 bases, with 17 bases remaining between them. The CDR3 sequence is 15 residues long. The germline V gene encodes CDR1 SGHAT and CDR2 FQNNGV. The CDR3 DNA sequence: TGTGCCAGCAGTTCACCGACAGGAAGAACCTACGAGCAGTACTTC. It is translated as CASSSPTGRTYEQYF.

The rearrangement joins TRBV7-8 to TRBJ1-4; 7 nucleotides line up with TRBD1. Germline V gives CDR1 SGHVS, CDR2 FQNEAQ. V lost 3 bases, J lost 4 bases, and 5 bases stayed unmatched. CDR3 length: 15 amino acids. The CDR3 is CASSFRGFDNEKLFF. The CDR3 DNA follows: TGTGCCAGCAGCTTCAGGGGGTTCGATAATGAAAAACTGTTTTTT. The full variable domain, its missing parts supplied by reference TRBV7-8 and TRBJ1-4, is GAGVSQSPRYKVAKRGQDVALRCDPISGHVSLFWYQQALGQGPEFLTYFQNEAQLDKSGLPSDRFFAERPEGSVSTLKIQRTQQEDSAVYLCASSFRGFDNEKLFFGSGTQLSVL.

V is TRBV13 and J is TRBJ1-2, with TRBD1 matching over 11 bases. Germline CDR1 and CDR2: PRHDT and FYEKMQ (reference sequence). The trim removed 3 bases at V and 4 bases at J, leaving 7 bases unmatched. This CDR3 comprises 16 residues. Here the CDR3 reads CASSFPGTGGTYGYTF. The CDR3 DNA reads TGTGCCAGCAGCTTCCCCGGGACAGGGGGGACCTATGGCTACACCTTC.

The rearrangement links TRBV28 to TRBJ1-1; D possibly corresponds to TRBD1 (5 bases). Per germline, CDR1 MDHEN and CDR2 SYDVKM. The length of the CDR3 is 15 residues. Trimming left V 5 bases short and J 6 bases short, with 19 bases between. Here the CDR3 reads CASSPHVGKGSEAFF. The CDR3 DNA follows: TGTGCCAGCAGTCCCCATGTGGGAAAGGGGTCTGAAGCTTTCTTT. Full variable domain (rest looked up from reference TRBV28 and TRBJ1-1): DVKVTQSSRYLVKRTGEKVFLECVQDMDHENMFWYRQDPGLGLRLIYFSYDVKMKEKGDIPEGYSVSREKKERFSLILESASTNQTSMYLCASSPHVGKGSEAFFGQGTRLTVV.

The CDR3 DNA reads as TGTGCCAGCAGCGTCGGGACTAGCGGGGGGAAGCGTGAGACCCAGTACTTC. It yields the protein CASSVGTSGGKRETQYF. The chain employs TRBV5-4 and TRBJ2-5; TRBD2 agrees at 15 bases. Trimming at V came to 4 bases and at J to 5 bases, leaving 9 bases not matched to a gene. CDR1 SGHNT and CDR2 YYREEE come from the germline V gene (reference sequence). This CDR3 has 17 residues. The full variable domain, rest sourced from reference TRBV5-4 and TRBJ2-5, is ETGVTQSPTHLIKTRGQQVTLRCSSQSGHNTVSWYQQALGQGPQFIFQYYREEENGRGNFPPRFSGLQFPNYSSELNVNALELDDSALYLCASSVGTSGGKRETQYFGPGTRLLVL.